A single sample is the source of the 15 T cell receptor beta chains below, sequenced in a study of Ad26.COV2.S vaccination and SARS-CoV-2 variants. Some clones are missing from TCRdb's copy, which holds only in-frame ones; the method was immunoSEQ multiplex PCR. The table includes 300,000 to 400,000 clones, about nine tenths detected once. This sample's treatment: some 19 received Ad26.COV2.S at low or high dose, single or two shots; about 5 received placebo; per-sample allocation not given. Collection of the samples took place on day 63 after the first injection of vaccine or placebo. The sample was peripheral blood, taken in a trial of Ad26.COV2.S vaccine versus placebo. The receptor source for this set is a person aged 18-65 years who received the Ad26.COV2.S COVID-19 vaccine or a placebo.

The rearrangement joins TRBV2 to TRBJ2-7; 7 positions match TRBD1. V was pared by 6 bases and J by 2 bases, with 4 bases of the junction left unmatched. This CDR3 contains 13 residues. Germline CDR1 SNHLY, CDR2 FYNNEI. The CDR3 coding sequence is TGTGCCAGCAGACCCGGGACAGCCTACGAGCAGTACTTC. This sequence encodes CASRPGTAYEQYF.

The chain links TRBV29-1 to TRBJ2-1; TRBD2 might be the D (6 bases). The V end lost 6 bases, the J end lost 0 bases, and 12 bases lay between the germline ends. CDR1 is SQVTM, CDR2 ANQGSEA, per germline. There are 14 residues in the CDR3. CDR3 bases: TGCAGCGTCTCGGGAGAGAGCTCCTACAATGAGCAGTTCTTC. Translated: CSVSGESSYNEQFF.

The chain combines TRBV25-1 with TRBJ1-6; tentative D call: TRBD1 (5 bases). V was trimmed by 4 bases and J by 8 bases, leaving 15 bases between them. CDR1 and CDR2 (germline): MGHDK, SYGVNS. The CDR3 is 15 residues long. CDR3 loop: CASSATRVTDSPLHF. The CDR3 nucleotides are TGTGCCAGCAGTGCCACCAGGGTTACGGATTCACCCCTCCACTTT.

The CDR3 bases are TGTGCGGGATTGGGCAGATCGAACACTGAAGCTTTCTTT. This encodes CAGLGRSNTEAFF. The V gene is TRBV30, the J gene TRBJ1-1; no definite D call. Germline-derived CDR1 and CDR2 are GTSNPN and SVGIG (reference sequence). CDR3 size: 13 residues.

V and J are TRBV4-3 and TRBJ2-7; the D is unclear. From germline, CDR1 is LGHNA and CDR2 YSLEER. The CDR3 consists of 14 residues. V lost 4 bases, J lost 3 bases, and 13 bases lay in between. For the CDR3, the DNA is TGCGCCAGCAGCCCAGCACCCTCTGACTACGAGCAGTACTTC. It yields the protein CASSPAPSDYEQYF.

With regard to this clone: The sample holds other DNA sequences that translate to the same CDR3. CDR3 DNA sequence: TGTGCCAGCAGCCCGGGAGGTCAGCCCCAGCATTTT. Protein: CASSPGGQPQHF. The gene calls are TRBV6-5 and TRBJ1-5; D unclear. CDR3 length: 12 residues. V lost 6 bases, J lost 6 bases, and 9 bases lay in between. Per germline, CDR1 MNHEY and CDR2 SVGAGI.

The chain is built from TRBV7-3 and TRBJ2-5; TRBD1 or TRBD2 may be the D gene (5 bases each). The V gene lost 5 bases and the J gene lost 5 bases, with 12 bases spanning the gap. This CDR3 contains 13 residues. Germline V CDR1 and CDR2: SGHTA, FQGTGA. The CDR3, as DNA: TGTGCCAGCAGCCCCTTGGGGGTTGAGACCCAGTACTTC. It specifies CASSPLGVETQYF.

The chain carries TRBV9 and TRBJ1-5; D remains unclear. Germline CDR1 is SGDLS and CDR2 is YYNGEE. The CDR3 contains 15 residues. Trimming took off 4 bases at V and 10 bases at J, with 21 bases between the two ends. The CDR3 DNA follows: TGTGCCAGCAGCCCCTTAGCTGACCCTCCTAGTCCCCAGCATTTT. It is translated as CASSPLADPPSPQHF.

This chain uses TRBV5-1 with TRBJ1-6; 10 bases are a match to TRBD1. CDR1 and CDR2 (germline): SGHRS, YFSETQ. This CDR3 is built from 17 residues. V trimming: 4 bases; J trimming: 10 bases; junction bases outside the gene matches: 14. The CDR3 DNA reads as TGCGCCAGCAGCCTGGCCGGGACAGGGGTACCGTTGTCACCCCTCCACTTT. This sequence encodes CASSLAGTGVPLSPLHF.

This chain connects TRBV14 to TRBJ2-3; 13 bases are a match to TRBD2. CDR3 length equals 14 residues. J gave up 3 bases and V 8 bases, and 2 bases lay outside the gene matches. Germline CDR1 and CDR2: SGHDN and FVKESK. The CDR3 sequence: CASWTSGGTDTQYF. The CDR3 DNA sequence: TGTGCCAGCTGGACTAGCGGGGGAACAGATACGCAGTATTTT.

CDR3: CATGVTEAFF. In DNA, the CDR3 is TGTGCCACGGGGGTCACTGAAGCTTTCTTT. The chain employs TRBV5-4 and TRBJ1-1; tentatively, D is TRBD1 (5 bases). The CDR3 covers 10 residues. Looked up from germline, CDR1 is SGHNT and CDR2 is YYREEE (reference sequence). V lost 9 bases and J 4 bases, leaving 7 bases between the germline ends.

A note on this clone: Other DNA sequences of this sample code for an identical CDR3. The CDR3 DNA reads TGTGCCAGCAGCTTGGGAGGAGGAAATCAGCCCCAGCATTTT. This translates into CASSLGGGNQPQHF. This sequence joins TRBV5-4 and TRBJ1-5; D remains unclear. Per the germline V gene, CDR1 is SGHNT and CDR2 is YYREEE (reference sequence). The CDR3 runs 14 residues. Trimming cost V 0 bases and J 4 bases, with 8 bases left between them. Full variable domain (rest looked up from reference TRBV5-4 and TRBJ1-5): ETGVTQSPTHLIKTRGQQVTLRCSSQSGHNTVSWYQQALGQGPQFIFQYYREEENGRGNFPPRFSGLQFPNYSSELNVNALELDDSALYLCASSLGGGNQPQHFGDGTRLSIL.

V gene TRBV7-6 combines with J gene TRBJ2-7; D is unclear. This CDR3 spans 16 amino acids. Germline V gives CDR1 SGHVS, CDR2 FNYEAQ. Trimming took off 1 base at V and 3 bases at J, with 16 bases between the two ends. This chain's CDR3 is CASSLVIFGAFYEQYF. The CDR3 DNA reads as TGTGCCAGCAGCTTAGTAATTTTTGGAGCTTTCTACGAGCAGTACTTC.

The V and J genes are TRBV4-2 and TRBJ2-3; 7 nucleotides align to TRBD2. Trimming took 5 bases from V and 1 from J; bases not matched to a gene: 6. Germline V gene data show CDR1 as LGHNA and CDR2 as YNFKEQ. The CDR3 covers 15 residues. The CDR3 nucleotides read TGTGCCAGCAGCTACCTCGCGGGGGGCACAGATACGCAGTATTTT. It translates to CASSYLAGGTDTQYF.

This clone was picked up a small number of times. The genes are TRBV30 and TRBJ1-5; D call uncertain. CDR1 GTSNPN and CDR2 SVGIG come from the germline V gene (reference sequence). V was pared by 2 bases and J by 2 bases, with 10 bases between. This CDR3 is built from 14 residues. In DNA form, the CDR3 reads TGTGCCTGGAGTTCCGGGGAAGGCAATCAGCCCCAGCATTTT. This encodes CAWSSGEGNQPQHF. Together with reference TRBV30 and TRBJ1-5, the CDR3 gives the full variable domain: SQTIHQWPATLVQPVGSPLSLECTVEGTSNPNLYWYRQAAGRGLQLLFYSVGIGQISSEVPQNLSASRPQDRQFILSSKKLLLSDSGFYLCAWSSGEGNQPQHFGDGTRLSIL.